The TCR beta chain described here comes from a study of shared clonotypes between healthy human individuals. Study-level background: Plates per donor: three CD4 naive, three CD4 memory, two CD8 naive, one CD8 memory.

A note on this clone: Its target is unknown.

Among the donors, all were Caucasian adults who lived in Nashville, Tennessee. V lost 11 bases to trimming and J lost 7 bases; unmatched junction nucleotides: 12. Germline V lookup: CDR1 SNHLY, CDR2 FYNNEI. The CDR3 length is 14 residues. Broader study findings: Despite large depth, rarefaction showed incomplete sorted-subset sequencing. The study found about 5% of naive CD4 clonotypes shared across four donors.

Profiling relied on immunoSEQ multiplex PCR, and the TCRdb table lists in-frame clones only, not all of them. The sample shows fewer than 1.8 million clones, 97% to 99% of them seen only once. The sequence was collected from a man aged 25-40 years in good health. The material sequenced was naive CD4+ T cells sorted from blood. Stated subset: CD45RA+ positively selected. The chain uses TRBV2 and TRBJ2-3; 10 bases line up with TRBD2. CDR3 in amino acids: CAGGTSAPPYTQYF. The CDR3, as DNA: TGTGCCGGGGGGACTAGCGCCCCACCTTATACGCAGTATTTT.